These 8 T cell receptor beta chains share one sample of origin, sequenced in a study of T-cell reconstitution after alpha-beta-depleted transplantation in children. Construction of the TCRbeta library involved unique molecular identifiers. TCRdb reprocessed the PCR reads with MiXCR, giving one entry per CDR3 protein. The sample has about 980,000 distinct CDR3 sequences, about 29% seen once; the top ten hold around 30%. Sequencing was performed on PBMCs, mostly from graft donor cells, taken 360 days after TCRalphabeta/CD19-depleted stem cell transplant. These receptors all stem from a boy in the first two years of life who had a stem cell transplant for SCID, so the T cells may come from the graft donor.

The CDR3 sequence: CASSLWGRRNTEAFF. The CDR3 DNA reads as TGTGCCAGCAGTTTGTGGGGGCGTAGGAACACTGAAGCTTTCTTT. The chain couples TRBV27 to TRBJ1-1; D possibly corresponds to TRBD1 (6 bases). This CDR3 region has 15 residues. Germline V gives CDR1 MNHEY, CDR2 SMNVEV (reference sequence). With 3 bases removed from V and 1 base from J, the gap between germline ends came to 12 bases.

CDR3 sequence (DNA): TGTGCCAGCAGCTCAACAGGGGGCGTAGGCTACACCTTC. Protein product: CASSSTGGVGYTF. This rearrangement joins TRBV7-2 to TRBJ1-2; 9 bases are a match to TRBD1. The junction had 5 bases not matched to a gene; V was cut back by 4 bases and J by 8 bases. The CDR3 runs to 13 residues. CDR1 and CDR2 (germline): SGHTA, FQGNSA.

The chain is built from TRBV5-1 and TRBJ1-5; D uncertain. Per the germline V gene, CDR1 is SGHRS and CDR2 is YFSETQ. Between the trimmed V and J ends, which lost 0 bases and 3 bases, there was a span of 10 bases. This CDR3 has 15 residues. CDR3 in amino acids: CASSLVPGLNQPQHF. As DNA, the CDR3 is TGCGCCAGCAGCTTGGTGCCCGGGCTCAATCAGCCCCAGCATTTT.

V gene TRBV6-1 combines with J gene TRBJ2-1; weak D call: TRBD1 (6 bases). Germline CDR1 and CDR2: MNHNS and SASEGT. The germline V and J ends were trimmed by 6 bases and 8 bases, with 14 bases remaining between them. This CDR3 comprises 13 residues. The CDR3 DNA reads as TGTGCCAGCAGCCCACGGACAGCCGATGAGCAGTTCTTC. Protein: CASSPRTADEQFF.

This clonotype has a handful of counts. The rearrangement uses TRBV5-1 and TRBJ2-3; 9 bases fit TRBD1. Per germline, CDR1 SGHRS and CDR2 YFSETQ. The CDR3 is 16 amino acids. V gave up 0 bases and J gave up 4 bases; unmatched junction bases: 6. The DNA for the CDR3 is TGCGCCAGCAGCTTGGTCACAGGGGGCCGTGCAGATACGCAGTATTTT. Residues: CASSLVTGGRADTQYF.

The V gene is TRBV12-3 or TRBV12-4, the J gene TRBJ2-6, with 9 bases matching TRBD1. CDR3 length equals 18 residues. V gave up 6 bases and J gave up 1 base; unmatched junction bases: 10. The CDR3 protein is CASRSWGQGNSGANVLTF. The CDR3 DNA sequence: TGTGCCAGCAGATCCTGGGGACAGGGCAATTCTGGGGCCAACGTCCTGACTTTC.

The chain employs TRBV5-6 and TRBJ2-1; 8 bases are a match to TRBD2. This CDR3 comprises 15 residues. Per germline, CDR1 SGHDT and CDR2 YYEEEE. Unmatched junction bases numbered 10, after V lost 4 bases and J lost 7 bases. The CDR3 sequence is CASSLLGAGENEQFF. The CDR3 coding sequence is TGTGCCAGCAGCCTCCTCGGAGCGGGGGAGAATGAGCAGTTCTTC.

The chain joins TRBV28 to TRBJ2-3; unclear D gene. Trimming pared 2 bases from V and 0 bases from J, leaving 9 bases between. This CDR3 contains 15 residues. Germline-derived CDR1 and CDR2 are MDHEN and SYDVKM. The CDR3 nucleotides are TGTGCCAGCAGTTTAGGGCAGGACAGCACAGATACGCAGTATTTT. It encodes CASSLGQDSTDTQYF. The entire variable domain, with the rest obtained from reference TRBV28 and TRBJ2-3, is as follows: DVKVTQSSRYLVKRTGEKVFLECVQDMDHENMFWYRQDPGLGLRLIYFSYDVKMKEKGDIPEGYSVSREKKERFSLILESASTNQTSMYLCASSLGQDSTDTQYFGPGTRLTVL.